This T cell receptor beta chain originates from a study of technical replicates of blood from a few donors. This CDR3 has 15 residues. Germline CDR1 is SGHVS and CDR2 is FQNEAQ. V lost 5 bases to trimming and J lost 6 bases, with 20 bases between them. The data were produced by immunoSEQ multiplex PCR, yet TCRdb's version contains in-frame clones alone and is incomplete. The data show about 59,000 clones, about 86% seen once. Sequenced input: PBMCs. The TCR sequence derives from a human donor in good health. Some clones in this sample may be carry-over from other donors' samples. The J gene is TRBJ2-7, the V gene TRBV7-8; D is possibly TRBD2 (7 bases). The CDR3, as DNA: TGTGCCAGCAGCCTAGGGGGAGGGGTGGGCCTCGAGCAGTACTTC. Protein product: CASSLGGGVGLEQYF.